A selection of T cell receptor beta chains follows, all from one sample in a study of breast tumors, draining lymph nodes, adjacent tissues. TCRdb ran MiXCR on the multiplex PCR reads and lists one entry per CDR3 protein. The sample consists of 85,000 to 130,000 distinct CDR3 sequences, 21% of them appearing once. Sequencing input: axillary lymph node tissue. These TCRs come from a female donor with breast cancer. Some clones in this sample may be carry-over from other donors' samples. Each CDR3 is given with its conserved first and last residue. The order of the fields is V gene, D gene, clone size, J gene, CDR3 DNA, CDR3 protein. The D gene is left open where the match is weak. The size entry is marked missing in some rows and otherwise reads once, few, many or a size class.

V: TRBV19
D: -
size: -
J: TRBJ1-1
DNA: TGTGCCAGTAGTAAAGAGGGGGGTGGATTGAACACTGAAGCTTTCTTT
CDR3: CASSKEGGGLNTEAFF

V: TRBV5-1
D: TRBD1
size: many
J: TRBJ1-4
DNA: TGCGCCAGCAGCCGGGGACAGGCCAAAACTAATGAAAAACTGTTTTTT
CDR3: CASSRGQAKTNEKLFF

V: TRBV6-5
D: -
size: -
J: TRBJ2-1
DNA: TGTGCCAGCAGTTACTGGGGGACGCGTGAGCAGTTCTTC
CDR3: CASSYWGTREQFF

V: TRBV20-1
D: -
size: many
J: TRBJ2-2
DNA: TGCAGTGCTAGTCGGCAGTACCCGAACACCGGGGAGCTGTTTTTT
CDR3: CSASRQYPNTGELFF

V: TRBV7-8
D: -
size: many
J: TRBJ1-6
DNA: TGTGCCAGCAGCTTCTCGGGTTCACCCCTCCACTTT
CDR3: CASSFSGSPLHF

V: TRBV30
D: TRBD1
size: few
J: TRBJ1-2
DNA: TGTGCCTTAGGACAGGGGGATATTGGCTACACCTTC
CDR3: CALGQGDIGYTF

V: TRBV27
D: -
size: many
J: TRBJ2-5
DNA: TGTGCCAGCAGTTCCCAAGGGGAAGAGACCCAGTACTTC
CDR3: CASSSQGEETQYF

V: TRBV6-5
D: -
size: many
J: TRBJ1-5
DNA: TGTGCCAGCAGTTACCAGGCCCCAACCGCAGGCGGCAATCAGCCCCAGCATTTT
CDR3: CASSYQAPTAGGNQPQHF

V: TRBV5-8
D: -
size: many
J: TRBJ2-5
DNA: TGTGCCAGCAGCTTGGTTGAAGAGACCCAGTACTTC
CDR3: CASSLVEETQYF

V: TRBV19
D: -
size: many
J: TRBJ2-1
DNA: TGTGCCAGTAGTGAAACAGGGTTACTCGAGCAGTTCTTC
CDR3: CASSETGLLEQFF

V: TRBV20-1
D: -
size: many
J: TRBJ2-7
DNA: TGCAGTGCTGTACCGGGACAACGCTACGAGCAGTACTTC
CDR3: CSAVPGQRYEQYF

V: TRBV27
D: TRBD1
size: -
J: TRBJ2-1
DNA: TGTGCCAGCAGTTCCCGGACAGGGGCCTACAATGAGCAGTTCTTC
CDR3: CASSSRTGAYNEQFF

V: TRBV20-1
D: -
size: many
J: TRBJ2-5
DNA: TGCAGTGCCGGCCGAGACCGTTTACAAGAGACCCAGTACTTC
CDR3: CSAGRDRLQETQYF

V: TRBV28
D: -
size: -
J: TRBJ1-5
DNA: TGTGCCAGCAGTTTATATGGGGGGAATCAGCCCCAGCATTTT
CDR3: CASSLYGGNQPQHF

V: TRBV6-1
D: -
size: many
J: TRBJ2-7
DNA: TGTGCCAGCAGGACCCAAACGGAGGGTACTATTGAGTACTTC
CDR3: CASRTQTEGTIEYF